The T cell receptor (beta chain) under discussion was sequenced for a study of blood T cell repertoires in COVID-19 (dated by TCRdb to 2019 to 2021). Regarding the complete study: Collaborator samples came from the United States, Italy and Spain and covered acute and convalescent phases of COVID-19. Where HLA class I and class II types were available, the types were taken from metadata supplied by the sample provider, not from assay-based typing. The material from the prospective study consisted of cDNA or gDNA derived from T cells, B-cell-depleted T cells, or PBMCs. A de-identified subject ID, COVID-19 status, age in years and sex were almost always included in the sample metadata. Deeply sampled blood TCRbeta repertoires from subjects exposed to, actively infected with, or recovered from COVID-19 were included in the dataset. The repertoires were released in a freely available public database meant as a resource for research on the immune response to SARS-CoV-2. The samples were drawn from two sources: the first 160 participants of the ongoing ImmuneRACE study, and 1,000 to 1,500 subjects contributed by 6 global collaborators. What the authors observed across the whole study: The quantity of clinical and demographic metadata differed by source and by participant and was supplied without curation.

Participants in the prospective study were aged 18 to 89 years, lived in 20 to 30 United States geographic areas, and enrolled through a virtual design. In the prospective study, cohorts were assigned on the basis of participant-reported clinical history obtained from a screening survey and a study questionnaire. Recovered participants in ImmuneRACE Cohort 3 were defined by two consecutive negative NP/OP PCR tests, clearance by a healthcare professional, or resolution of symptoms. In the prospective study, mobile phlebotomists collected whole blood, serum and a nasopharyngeal or oropharyngeal swab from each participant. Over an approximately 2-month period, participants in the prospective study had the option of providing additional blood draws and questionnaires. Blood samples from the prospective study were shipped frozen or at room temperature prior to DNA extraction. The immunoSEQ Assay, a bias-controlled multiplex PCR, was used to amplify TCRbeta CDR3 regions from genomic DNA. On the study's bioinformatics: Within the assay, amplification of reference gene primers was used to estimate how many nucleated cells each sample contained. To quantify the absolute abundance of each unique TCRbeta CDR3 rearrangement, sequence reads were collapsed and filtered. For each sample, productive Simpson clonality was calculated by taking the square root of Simpson's diversity index across productive rearrangements. TCRdb holds this immuneACCESS table with in-frame rearrangements only. Some clones are missing; in checked studies, unresolved V genes explain under half, and the rest has no known cause. V and J calls and clone size are as listed in that table; D and trimming were resolved from the DNA. Recorded for this sample are around 160,000 clones; roughly 82% of them occurred a single time. Of the sample, 8% to 13% is held by the ten largest clones.

V lost 0 bases and J lost 0 bases, and the count of bases not matched to a germline gene is 3. CDR1 and CDR2 are drawn from the germline V gene (reference sequence): LNHNV, YYDKDF. Including cysteine and phenylalanine, the CDR3 has 16 amino acids. CDR3 DNA only is kept here, 48 bases in frame from base 1. Details on this clone: Its recognized antigen is unknown. No much larger clone exists at a distance of one base, and base qualities are not known.

This receptor was identified in a middle-aged man who had recovered from COVID-19. The sequence is built from TRBV15 and TRBJ2-3, and 7 bases in between align with TRBD2. The sequenced sample consisted of PBMCs or T cells enriched from blood (not recorded which). The CDR3 reads CATSREAAGSTDTQYF. At the DNA level, the sequence is TGTGCCACCAGCAGAGAAGCAGCGGGGAGCACAGATACGCAGTATTTT.